The sample holds many counts of the clone carrying this TCR beta chain. The antigen is unknown. The source of the sample is a study of T cells in Graves' hyperthyroidism and ophthalmopathy. Study-wide results and limits: Ophthalmopathy was separated from stable hyperthyroidism by a 13 V-J model.

Stable Graves' hyperthyroidism meant no ophthalmopathy progression within 18 months. Criteria for exclusion of patients were uncontrolled infection, other autoimmune disease, pregnancy or lactation. Fresh peripheral blood, approximately 10 ml, was the source of the PBMCs. Researchers amplified the TCR beta CDR3 regions from RNA transcripts. HTBI primers were used for first-round RT-PCR of the TCR CDR3. TCRdb reprocessed the multiplex PCR reads with MiXCR, giving one entry per CDR3 protein. The repertoire holds 700,000 or so distinct CDR3 sequences, with about a sixth as singletons. This CDR3 has 15 residues. V gave up 0 bases and J gave up 3 bases, with 11 bases separating them. Germline CDR1 LNHNV, CDR2 YYDKDF (reference sequence).

The chain uses TRBV15 and TRBJ1-2; D unresolved. This clonotype originated in a man between 18 and 29 years old with Graves' hyperthyroidism. The material sequenced was blood. CDR3 region: CATSRDRMGYYGYTF. In nucleotides, the CDR3 is TGTGCCACCAGCAGAGATCGGATGGGCTACTATGGCTACACCTTC.